One sample yielded the 16 T cell receptor beta chains listed below, sequenced in a study of blood T cell repertoires in COVID-19. Libraries were prepared by immunoSEQ multiplex PCR; TCRdb keeps only in-frame clonotypes and omits some of them. This sample has about 140,000 clones; 84% occur once, and the top ten carry 8% to 10%. What was sequenced was peripheral blood. The receptors here all came from a woman aged 80 or over in a cohort sampled during active or convalescent COVID-19.

The chain links TRBV27 to TRBJ2-1; 8 bases line up with TRBD2. CDR3 length: 16 amino acids. Germline V lookup: CDR1 MNHEY, CDR2 SMNVEV (reference sequence). Trimming removed 0 bases from V and 6 bases from J; junction bases left unmatched: 7. In nucleotides, the CDR3 is TGTGCCAGCAGTTTATCCCACGGGGGGGCCCCCAATGAGCAGTTCTTC. It translates to CASSLSHGGAPNEQFF.

The V gene is TRBV2, the J gene TRBJ2-3, with 7 bases matching TRBD2. CDR3 length: 14 residues. Germline CDR1 and CDR2: SNHLY and FYNNEI. V was clipped by 5 bases and J by 5 bases; unmatched bases: 7. The CDR3 loop reads CASSSAGVGDTQYF. DNA for the CDR3: TGTGCCAGCAGTTCCGCGGGGGTTGGAGATACGCAGTATTTT.

There are many counts of this clone. The gene calls are TRBV2 and TRBJ1-1; D uncertain. This CDR3 is 13 amino acids long. With 5 bases removed from V and 1 base from J, the gap between germline ends came to 8 bases. Germline-derived CDR1 and CDR2 are SNHLY and FYNNEI. The CDR3 DNA sequence: TGTGCCAGCAGTCTTCGGGGGAACACTGAAGCTTTCTTT. It encodes CASSLRGNTEAFF.

In this sample, this clone turned up once. The V call is TRBV27, the J call TRBJ2-3; 8 nucleotides align to TRBD2. The CDR3 loop spans 15 amino acids. V trimming: 5 bases; J trimming: 3 bases; junction bases outside the gene matches: 7. Germline V gene sequence: CDR1 MNHEY, CDR2 SMNVEV (reference sequence). The CDR3 protein is CASSAGTRKTDTQYF. The DNA of the CDR3 is TGTGCCAGCAGTGCCGGGACTAGAAAAACAGATACGCAGTATTTT.

This clone was observed a few times. The rearrangement joins TRBV27 to TRBJ1-6, with 7 nucleotides matching TRBD1. The CDR3 contains 15 residues. The germline V gene has CDR1 MNHEY and CDR2 SMNVEV (reference sequence). J gave up 5 bases and V 4 bases, and 5 bases lay outside the gene matches. The CDR3 is CASSSSGQNNSPLHF. The DNA of the CDR3 is TGTGCCAGCAGTTCCTCGGGACAGAATAATTCACCCCTCCACTTT.

V gene TRBV5-8 combines with J gene TRBJ1-2, with 9 bases aligning to TRBD1. Germline CDR1 is SGHTS and CDR2 is YDEGEE. The CDR3 runs to 16 residues. Trimming at V came to 2 bases and at J to 6 bases, leaving 11 bases not matched to a gene. CDR3 nucleotides: TGTGCCAGCAGCTTCATAACGTCACAGGGGGCGGATGGCTACACCTTC. Protein product: CASSFITSQGADGYTF. Drawing the rest from reference TRBV5-8 and TRBJ1-2, the complete variable domain is EAGVTQSPTHLIKTRGQQATLRCSPISGHTSVYWYQQALGLGLQFLLWYDEGEERNRGNFPPRFSGRQFPNYSSELNVNALELEDSALYLCASSFITSQGADGYTFGSGTRLTVV.

The genes are TRBV28 and TRBJ2-3, with 8 bases aligning to TRBD2. V trimming: 1 base; J trimming: 5 bases; junction bases outside the gene matches: 8. The CDR3 covers 16 residues. Germline V gene sequence: CDR1 MDHEN, CDR2 SYDVKM. CDR3 region: CASSLLRGGHQDTQYF. DNA of the CDR3: TGTGCCAGCAGTTTATTACGGGGGGGCCACCAAGATACGCAGTATTTT. Combining the CDR3 with reference TRBV28 and TRBJ2-3 gives the whole variable domain DVKVTQSSRYLVKRTGEKVFLECVQDMDHENMFWYRQDPGLGLRLIYFSYDVKMKEKGDIPEGYSVSREKKERFSLILESASTNQTSMYLCASSLLRGGHQDTQYFGPGTRLTVL.

The chain is built from TRBV5-1 and TRBJ2-1; 9 nucleotides match TRBD1. The V gene end was trimmed by 4 bases and the J gene end by 8 bases; junction bases not matched to a gene: 7. The CDR3 contains 14 residues. Per the germline V gene, CDR1 is SGHRS and CDR2 is YFSETQ. CDR3 loop: CASSVPRTGDEQFF. The CDR3 coding sequence is TGCGCCAGCAGCGTCCCCCGGACAGGGGATGAGCAGTTCTTC.

The chain employs TRBV28 and TRBJ2-7; D is ambiguous. The V and J ends lost 3 bases and 9 bases respectively, with 9 bases between them. CDR1 MDHEN and CDR2 SYDVKM come from the germline V gene. The CDR3 runs 11 residues. The CDR3 region is CASSFPSGQYV. In nucleotides, the CDR3 is TGTGCCAGCAGTTTCCCCTCAGGGCAGTACGTC.

The CDR3 region has the DNA TGTGCCAGCAGTTTACCAAGCACAGCGAACACCGGGGAGCTGTTTTTT. Its translation: CASSLPSTANTGELFF. The rearrangement links TRBV27 to TRBJ2-2; D gene unclear. CDR1 MNHEY and CDR2 SMNVEV come from the germline V gene (reference sequence). The CDR3 covers 16 residues. V was cut by 2 bases and J by 0 bases, with 10 bases left in between.

This chain joins TRBV6-2 or TRBV6-3 and TRBJ2-1; 8 nucleotides line up with TRBD1. The V gene's germline CDR1 is MNHEY and CDR2 SVGEGT. V lost 0 bases, J lost 2 bases, and 3 bases stayed unmatched. This CDR3 has 16 amino acids. CDR3 region: CASSYSRTGPYNEQFF. The DNA of the CDR3 is TGTGCCAGCAGTTACTCTCGGACAGGGCCCTACAATGAGCAGTTCTTC.

The chain has TRBV19 and TRBJ1-2; tentative D call: TRBD1 (5 bases). The CDR3 contains 13 residues. V was pared by 1 base and J by 6 bases, with 9 bases between. The germline V gene has CDR1 LNHDA and CDR2 SQIVND (reference sequence). CDR3 sequence (DNA): TGTGCCAGTAGTATAGTCGGGGGAAATGGCTACACCTTC. Translating gives CASSIVGGNGYTF.

This clone has just one count. This chain's CDR3 is CASSLLESPLHF. As DNA, the CDR3 is TGTGCCAGCAGTTTATTAGAATCACCCCTCCACTTT. This chain connects TRBV12-3 or TRBV12-4 to TRBJ1-6, with D unresolved. The ends were cut back, 2 bases at V and 10 bases at J, with 6 bases in the middle. There are 12 residues in the CDR3.

The rearrangement uses TRBV5-4 and TRBJ1-1, with D perhaps matching TRBD1 (5 bases). This CDR3 comprises 16 residues. Germline V gene data show CDR1 as SGHNT and CDR2 as YYREEE (reference sequence). The V gene lost 0 bases and the J gene lost 4 bases, with 16 bases spanning the gap. The CDR3 region has the DNA TGTGCCAGCAGCTTGGGCGGGCAGGGAGGATTCACTGAAGCTTTCTTT. As protein: CASSLGGQGGFTEAFF.

The chain is built from TRBV3-1 (or the pseudogene TRBV3-2) and TRBJ2-3; D is unresolved. The V end was cut by 2 bases, the J end by 5 bases, with 8 bases between. The CDR3 runs to 13 residues. Germline CDR1 reads LGHDT; CDR2 reads YNNKEL (reference sequence). As DNA, the CDR3 is TGTGCCAGCAGCCAACCCCCCCTAGATACGCAGTATTTT. Protein sequence: CASSQPPLDTQYF.

The V call is TRBV6-5, the J call TRBJ2-2; D remains unclear. V was pared by 0 bases and J by 6 bases, with 8 bases between. Looked up from germline, CDR1 is MNHEY and CDR2 is SVGAGI. The CDR3 covers 14 residues. This chain's CDR3 is CASSYSNRPGELFF. CDR3 DNA sequence: TGTGCCAGCAGTTACTCGAACAGACCCGGGGAGCTGTTTTTT.